The table lists the clone carrying this TCR beta chain with many counts. The sample is drawn from a study of metastatic and nonmetastatic thyroid tumors. Study background: Peripheral blood and tumor or nodule samples from malignant and benign thyroid patients were compared.

With MiXCR, TCRdb reprocessed the PCR reads. The sample lists 40,000 to 50,000 clones; around an eighth were seen once. All patients were untreated before thyroid surgery. Germline-derived CDR1 and CDR2 are MGHRA and YSYEKL. The CDR3 loop spans 15 amino acids. Trimming at V came to 3 bases and at J to 10 bases, leaving 7 bases not matched to a gene. This sequence originates from a male donor with papillary thyroid cancer or a benign thyroid nodule (not recorded which). Some clones in this sample may be carry-over from other donors' samples. Source material: blood. The V gene is TRBV4-1, the J gene TRBJ2-1, with 12 positions matching TRBD2. CDR3 protein: CASSQTGLAGQEQFF. In DNA, the CDR3 is TGCGCCAGCAGCCAGACTGGACTAGCGGGACAGGAGCAGTTCTTC.